Reported below is one T cell receptor beta chain. The CDR3 has 14 amino acids. The trim removed 4 bases at V and 10 bases at J, leaving 7 bases unmatched. CDR1 is MGHRA, CDR2 YSYEKL, per germline. The data derive from a study of Ad26.COV2.S vaccination and SARS-CoV-2 variants. Study background: Ad26.COV2.S given intramuscularly, once or twice 56 days apart.

Profiled with immunoSEQ multiplex PCR; TCRdb holds only in-frame clones, not every one. This sample has fewer than 300,000 clones, with about 90% found just once. Treatment in this sample: around 19 received Ad26.COV2.S at low or high dose, single or two shots; 5 received placebo; per-sample allocation not given. The investigators took samples on day 63 after the first vaccine or placebo injection. Vaccine was an Ad26 vector expressing Wuhan-strain SARS-CoV-2 spike. This TCR was recovered from a person aged 18-60 years who received the Ad26.COV2.S COVID-19 vaccine or a placebo. The specimen comprised peripheral blood, sampled in a trial of Ad26.COV2.S vaccine versus placebo. J is TRBJ1-6 and V is TRBV4-1, with 7 nucleotides matching TRBD1. The DNA for the CDR3 is TGCGCCAGCAGCCTAGACAGGGACGGATCACCCCTCCACTTT. Translated: CASSLDRDGSPLHF.